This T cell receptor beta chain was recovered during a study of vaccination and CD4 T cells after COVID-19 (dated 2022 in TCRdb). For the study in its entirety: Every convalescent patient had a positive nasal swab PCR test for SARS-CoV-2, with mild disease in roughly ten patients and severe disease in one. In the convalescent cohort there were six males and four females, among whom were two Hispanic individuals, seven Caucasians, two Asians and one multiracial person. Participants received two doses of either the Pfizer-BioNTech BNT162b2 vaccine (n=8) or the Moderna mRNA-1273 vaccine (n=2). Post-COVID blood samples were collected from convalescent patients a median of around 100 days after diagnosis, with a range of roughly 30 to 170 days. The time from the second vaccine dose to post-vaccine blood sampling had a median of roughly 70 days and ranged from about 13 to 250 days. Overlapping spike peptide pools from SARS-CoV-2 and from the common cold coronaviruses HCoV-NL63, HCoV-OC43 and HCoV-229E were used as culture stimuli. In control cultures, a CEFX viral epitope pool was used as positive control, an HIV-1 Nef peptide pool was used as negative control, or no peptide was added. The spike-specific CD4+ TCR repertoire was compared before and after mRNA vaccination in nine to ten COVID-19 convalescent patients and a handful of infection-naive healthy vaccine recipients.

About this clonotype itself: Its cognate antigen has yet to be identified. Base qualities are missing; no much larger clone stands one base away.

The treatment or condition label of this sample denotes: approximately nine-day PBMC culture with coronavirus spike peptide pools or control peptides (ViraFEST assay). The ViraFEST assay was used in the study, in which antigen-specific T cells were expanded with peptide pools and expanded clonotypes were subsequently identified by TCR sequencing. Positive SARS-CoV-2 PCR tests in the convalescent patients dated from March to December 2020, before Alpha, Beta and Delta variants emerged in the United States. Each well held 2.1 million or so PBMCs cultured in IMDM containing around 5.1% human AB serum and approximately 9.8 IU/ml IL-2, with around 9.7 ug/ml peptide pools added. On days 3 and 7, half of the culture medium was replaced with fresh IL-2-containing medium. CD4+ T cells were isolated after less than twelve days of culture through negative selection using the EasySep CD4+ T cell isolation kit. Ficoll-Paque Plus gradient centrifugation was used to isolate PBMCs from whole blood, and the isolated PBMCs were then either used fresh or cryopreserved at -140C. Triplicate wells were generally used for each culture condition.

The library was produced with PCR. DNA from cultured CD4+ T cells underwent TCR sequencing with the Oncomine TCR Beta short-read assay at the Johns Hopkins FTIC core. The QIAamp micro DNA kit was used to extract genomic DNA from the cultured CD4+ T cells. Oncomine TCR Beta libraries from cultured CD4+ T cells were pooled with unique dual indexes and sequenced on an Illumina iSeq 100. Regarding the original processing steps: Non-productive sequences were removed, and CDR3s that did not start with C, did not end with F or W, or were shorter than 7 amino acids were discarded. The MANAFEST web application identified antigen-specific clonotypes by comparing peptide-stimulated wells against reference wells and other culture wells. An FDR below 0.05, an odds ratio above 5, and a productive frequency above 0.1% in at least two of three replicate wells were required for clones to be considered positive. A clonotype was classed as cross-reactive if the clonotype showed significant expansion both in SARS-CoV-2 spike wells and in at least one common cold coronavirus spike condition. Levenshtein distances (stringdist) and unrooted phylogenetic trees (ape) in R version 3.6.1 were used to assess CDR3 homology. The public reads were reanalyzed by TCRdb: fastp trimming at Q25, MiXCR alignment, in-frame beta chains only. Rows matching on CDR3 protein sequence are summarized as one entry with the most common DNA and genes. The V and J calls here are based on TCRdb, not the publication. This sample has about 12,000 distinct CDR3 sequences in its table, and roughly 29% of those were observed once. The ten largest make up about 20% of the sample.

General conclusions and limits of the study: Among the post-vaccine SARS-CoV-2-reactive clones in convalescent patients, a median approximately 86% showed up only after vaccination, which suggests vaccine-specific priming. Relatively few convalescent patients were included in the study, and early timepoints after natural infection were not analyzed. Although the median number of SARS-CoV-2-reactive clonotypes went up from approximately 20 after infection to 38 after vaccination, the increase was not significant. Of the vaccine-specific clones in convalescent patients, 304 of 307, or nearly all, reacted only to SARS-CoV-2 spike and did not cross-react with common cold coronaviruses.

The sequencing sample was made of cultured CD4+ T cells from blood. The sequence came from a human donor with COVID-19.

The CDR3 region: CASSRAGTGETQYF. The sequenced DNA is TGTGCCAGCAGCAGGGCAGGGACTGGAGAGACCCAGTACTTC. Recombination connected TRBV6-1 to TRBJ2-5, and perhaps TRBD2 as D gene, on 6 matching bases. The CDR3 spans 14 residues, from the cysteine through the phenylalanine. Just CDR3 DNA is preserved here, 42 bases in frame from base 1. CDR1 and CDR2, looked up from the germline V gene, are MNHNS and SASEGT. V is clipped by 6 bases and J by 4 bases, and the sequence between their germline boundaries is 15 bases long.